This TCR beta chain was recovered during a study of PD-L1 blockade in urothelial cancer. Study-wide background: Administration of atezolizumab to patients began in the mid-2010s, at 1,200 mg intravenously every 3 weeks. Per blood sample, T cells had a median of roughly 140,000.

Sequencing was performed with immunoSEQ multiplex PCR; in TCRdb, only in-frame clones are kept and a portion is missing. The sample includes about 70,000 clones, 84% of them seen just once. This clone was picked up a small number of times. Its matching antigen is unknown. The CDR3 contains 14 residues. The germline V gene has CDR1 MDHEN and CDR2 SYDVKM. Germline trimming cut 5 bases from V and 3 bases from J; bases unmatched to any gene: 7. Study-wide findings and caveats: Tumor-associated TCR clones expanded more in blood at 3 weeks in patients with durable benefit.

The rearrangement joins TRBV28 to TRBJ2-7; 7 bases match TRBD2. This material consisted of PBMCs, taken around atezolizumab (anti-PD-L1) treatment. The TCR comes from a man in his sixties or seventies with urothelial cancer. CDR3 sequence (DNA): TGTGCCAGCAGTCCTAGCGGTCCCGTCTACGAGCAGTACTTC. Its translation: CASSPSGPVYEQYF.